These 2 T cell receptor beta chains were sequenced from one sample in a study of T cell repertoires in ileal Crohn's disease. Time point given: inflamed ileum from the surgical specimen. The table came from immunoSEQ multiplex PCR; TCRdb's copy has only in-frame clones and leaves some out. The sample records around 11,000 clones, 80% to 90% being singletons. Sequencing was carried out using ileal tissue. Source of these receptors: an adult with Crohn's disease.

The chain combines TRBV18 with TRBJ2-3, with D unresolved. CDR3 size: 13 residues. In germline, CDR1 is KGHSH, CDR2 LQKENI. V shed 3 bases and J shed 5 bases, with 9 bases lying between them. For the CDR3, the DNA is TGTGCCAGCTCACCTCAACTCGGAGATACGCAGTATTTT. This translates into CASSPQLGDTQYF.

This chain connects TRBV14 to TRBJ2-3, with 9 bases fitting TRBD2. Germline V gene lookup returns CDR1 SGHDN and CDR2 FVKESK. V gave up 0 bases and J gave up 6 bases; unmatched junction bases: 7. The CDR3 length is 16 residues. The CDR3 bases are TGTGCCAGCAGCCAAGATCTTCTAGCGGGAATGGATACGCAGTATTTT. It specifies CASSQDLLAGMDTQYF.